This T cell receptor (beta chain) was captured in a study of identical twins. Whole-study results and caveats: Within cord blood, abundant beta clonotypes carried fewer insertions, but memory repertoires showed no such trend. Within twin pairs, the out-of-frame alpha sequences they shared showed excess low generation probability.

This clonotype has more than one count but fewer than ten. Its antigen is undetermined. Template switching (which added a universal primer site) was used, and cDNA carried unique molecular identifiers. TCRdb passed the 5' RACE reads through MiXCR, listing each CDR3 protein once. The sample records more than 600,000 distinct CDR3 sequences, roughly 18% being singletons. V was trimmed by 4 bases and J by 7 bases, leaving 8 bases between them. This CDR3 spans 12 amino acids. Germline V gene lookup returns CDR1 LNHDA and CDR2 SQIVND (reference sequence). These data were likewise used in another study, on T cells expressing NK-cell markers. As that report states: Among several donors, these clonotypes also ranked first in the CD3+CD56-NKG2C+ fraction.

This TCR derives from a woman aged 18-30 years in good health. This rearrangement joins TRBV19 to TRBJ2-1; D ambiguous. Sample: PBMCs. The CDR3 protein is CASSRPENEQFF. Written as DNA, the CDR3 is TGTGCCAGTAGTAGGCCCGAGAATGAGCAGTTCTTC.